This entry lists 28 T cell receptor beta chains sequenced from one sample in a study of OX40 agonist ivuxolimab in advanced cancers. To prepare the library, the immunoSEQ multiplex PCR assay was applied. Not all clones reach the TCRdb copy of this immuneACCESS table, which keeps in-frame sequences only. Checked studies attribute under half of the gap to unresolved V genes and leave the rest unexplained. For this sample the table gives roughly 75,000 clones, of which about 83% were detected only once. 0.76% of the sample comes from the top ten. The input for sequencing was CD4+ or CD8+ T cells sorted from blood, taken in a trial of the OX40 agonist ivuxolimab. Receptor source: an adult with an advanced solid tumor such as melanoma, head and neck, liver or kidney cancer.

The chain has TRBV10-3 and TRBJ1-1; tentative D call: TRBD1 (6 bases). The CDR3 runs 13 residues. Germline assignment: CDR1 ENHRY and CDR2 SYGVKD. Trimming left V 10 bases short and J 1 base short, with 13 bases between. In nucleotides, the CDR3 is TGTGCCAGCAGCTTACAGGGGAACACTGAAGCTTTCTTT. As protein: CASSLQGNTEAFF.

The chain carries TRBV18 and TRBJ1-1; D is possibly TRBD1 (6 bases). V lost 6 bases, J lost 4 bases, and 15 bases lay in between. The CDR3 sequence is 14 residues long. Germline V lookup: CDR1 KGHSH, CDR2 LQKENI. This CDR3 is CASSVNRARTEAFF. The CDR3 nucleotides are TGTGCCAGCTCGGTAAACAGGGCTCGCACTGAAGCTTTCTTT.

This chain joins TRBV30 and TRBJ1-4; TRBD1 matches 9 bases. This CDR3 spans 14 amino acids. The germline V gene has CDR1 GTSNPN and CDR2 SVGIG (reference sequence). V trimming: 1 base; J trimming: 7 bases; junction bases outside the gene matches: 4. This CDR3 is CAWSAGTGIEKLFF. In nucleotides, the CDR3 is TGTGCCTGGAGTGCCGGGACAGGGATTGAAAAACTGTTTTTT.

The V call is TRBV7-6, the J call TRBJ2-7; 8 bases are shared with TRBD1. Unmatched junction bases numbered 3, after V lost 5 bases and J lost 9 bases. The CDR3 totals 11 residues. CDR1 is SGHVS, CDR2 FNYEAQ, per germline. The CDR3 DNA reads TGTGCCAGCAGCGGGGGACAGGCGCAGTACTTC. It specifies CASSGGQAQYF.

The CDR3 reads CASSEWGGPQPQHF. The CDR3, as DNA: TGTGCCAGCAGTGAGTGGGGGGGTCCCCAGCCCCAGCATTTT. The J gene is TRBJ1-5, the V gene TRBV2, with D perhaps matching TRBD1 (5 bases). CDR1 is SNHLY, CDR2 FYNNEI, per germline. V was shortened by 3 bases and J by 7 bases, with 13 bases between the two germline ends. CDR3 size: 14 residues.

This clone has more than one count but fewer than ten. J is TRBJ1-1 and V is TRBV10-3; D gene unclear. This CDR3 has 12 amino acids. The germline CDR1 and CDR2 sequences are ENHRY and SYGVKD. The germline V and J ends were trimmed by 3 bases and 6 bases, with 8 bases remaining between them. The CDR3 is CAISDGVAEAFF. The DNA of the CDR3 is TGTGCCATCAGTGACGGGGTGGCTGAAGCTTTCTTT.

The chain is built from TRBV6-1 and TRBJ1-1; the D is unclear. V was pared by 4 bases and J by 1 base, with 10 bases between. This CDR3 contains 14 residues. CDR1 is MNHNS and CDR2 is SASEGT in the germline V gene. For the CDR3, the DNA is TGTGCCAGCAGTGGGGAGGTCGGGAACACTGAAGCTTTCTTT. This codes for CASSGEVGNTEAFF.

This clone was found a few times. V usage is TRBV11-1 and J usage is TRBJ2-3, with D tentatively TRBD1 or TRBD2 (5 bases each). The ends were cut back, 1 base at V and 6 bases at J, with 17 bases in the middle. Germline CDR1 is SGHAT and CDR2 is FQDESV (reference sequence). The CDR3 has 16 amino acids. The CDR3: CASSLGRTGRRDTQYF. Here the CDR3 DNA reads TGTGCCAGCAGCTTAGGCAGGACGGGGCGCCGGGATACGCAGTATTTT. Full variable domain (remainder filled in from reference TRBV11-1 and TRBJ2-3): EAEVAQSPRYKITEKSQAVAFWCDPISGHATLYWYRQILGQGPELLVQFQDESVVDDSQLPKDRFSAERLKGVDSTLKIQPAELGDSAMYLCASSLGRTGRRDTQYFGPGTRLTVL.

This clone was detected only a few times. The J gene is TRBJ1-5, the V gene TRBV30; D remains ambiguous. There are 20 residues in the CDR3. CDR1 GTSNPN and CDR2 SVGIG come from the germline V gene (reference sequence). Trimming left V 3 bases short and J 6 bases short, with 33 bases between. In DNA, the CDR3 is TGTGCCTGGAGACAATCAGGAGGAGTGATGGGTACCGGCCCCCCTCAGCCCCAGCATTTT. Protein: CAWRQSGGVMGTGPPQPQHF.

The CDR3: CASSGQLQETQYF. In nucleotides, the CDR3 is TGTGCCAGCAGCGGACAGCTGCAAGAGACCCAGTACTTC. V gene TRBV2 combines with J gene TRBJ2-5, with a tentative D call TRBD1 (6 bases). The CDR3 runs to 13 residues. Germline V gives CDR1 SNHLY, CDR2 FYNNEI. The V end lost 6 bases, the J end lost 2 bases, and 10 bases lay between the germline ends.

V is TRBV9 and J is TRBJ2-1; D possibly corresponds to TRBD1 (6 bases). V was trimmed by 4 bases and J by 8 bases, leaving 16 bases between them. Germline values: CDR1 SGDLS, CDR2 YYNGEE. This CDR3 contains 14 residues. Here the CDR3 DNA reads TGTGCCAGCAGCCCCGGGAACAGGGTGGATGAGCAGTTCTTC. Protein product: CASSPGNRVDEQFF.

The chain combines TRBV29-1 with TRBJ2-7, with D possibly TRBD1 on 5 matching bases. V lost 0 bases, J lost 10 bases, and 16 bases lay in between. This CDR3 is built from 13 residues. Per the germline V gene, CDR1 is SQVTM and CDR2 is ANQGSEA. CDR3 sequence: CSVEENQGQVQYF. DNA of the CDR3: TGCAGCGTTGAAGAGAATCAGGGCCAGGTTCAGTACTTC.

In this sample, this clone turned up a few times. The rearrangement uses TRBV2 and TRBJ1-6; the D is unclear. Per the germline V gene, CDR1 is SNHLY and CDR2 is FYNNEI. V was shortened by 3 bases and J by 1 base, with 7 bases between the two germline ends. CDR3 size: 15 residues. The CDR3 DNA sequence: TGTGCCAGCAGTGATCGGGAGTCCTATAATTCACCCCTCCACTTT. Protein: CASSDRESYNSPLHF.

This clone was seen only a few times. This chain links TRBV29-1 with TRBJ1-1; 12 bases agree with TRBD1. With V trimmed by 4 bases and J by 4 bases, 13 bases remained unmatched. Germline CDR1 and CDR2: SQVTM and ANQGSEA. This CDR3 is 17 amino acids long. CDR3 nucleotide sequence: TGCAGCGTTGTCCCTGGGACAGGGGGCGGAAGTAGCACTGAAGCTTTCTTT. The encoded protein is CSVVPGTGGGSSTEAFF.

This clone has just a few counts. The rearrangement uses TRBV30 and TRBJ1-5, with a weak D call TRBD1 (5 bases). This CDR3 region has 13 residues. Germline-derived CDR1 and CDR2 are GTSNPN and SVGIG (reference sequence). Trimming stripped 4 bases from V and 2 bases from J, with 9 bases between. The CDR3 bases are TGTGCCTGGACCCAGGGAGGCAATCAGCCCCAGCATTTT. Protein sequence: CAWTQGGNQPQHF.

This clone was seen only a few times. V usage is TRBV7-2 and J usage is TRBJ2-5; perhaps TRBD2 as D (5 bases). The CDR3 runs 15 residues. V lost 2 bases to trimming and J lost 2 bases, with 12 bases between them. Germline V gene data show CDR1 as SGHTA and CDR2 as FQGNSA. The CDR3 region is CASSLTSSGQETQYF. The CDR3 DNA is TGTGCCAGCAGCTTAACTTCATCGGGGCAAGAGACCCAGTACTTC.

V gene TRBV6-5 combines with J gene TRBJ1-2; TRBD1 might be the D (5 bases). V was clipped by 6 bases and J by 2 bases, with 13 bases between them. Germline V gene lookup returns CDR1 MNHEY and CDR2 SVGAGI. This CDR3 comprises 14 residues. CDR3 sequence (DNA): TGTGCCAGCAGCGACAGTCGCGCAAACTATGGCTACACCTTC. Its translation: CASSDSRANYGYTF.

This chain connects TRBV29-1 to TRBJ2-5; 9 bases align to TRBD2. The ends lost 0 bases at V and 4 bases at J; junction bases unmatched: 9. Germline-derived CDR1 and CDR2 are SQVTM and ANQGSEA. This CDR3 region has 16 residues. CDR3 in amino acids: CSVEDLQGLARETQYF. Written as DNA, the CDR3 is TGCAGCGTTGAAGATCTTCAAGGACTAGCGCGAGAGACCCAGTACTTC.

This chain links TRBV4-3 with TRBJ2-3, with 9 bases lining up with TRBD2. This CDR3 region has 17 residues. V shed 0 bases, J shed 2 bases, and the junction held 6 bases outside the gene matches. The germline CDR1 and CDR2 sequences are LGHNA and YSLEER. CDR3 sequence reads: CASSQDRGGRATDTQYF. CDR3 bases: TGCGCCAGCAGCCAAGATCGAGGCGGGAGGGCCACAGATACGCAGTATTTT.

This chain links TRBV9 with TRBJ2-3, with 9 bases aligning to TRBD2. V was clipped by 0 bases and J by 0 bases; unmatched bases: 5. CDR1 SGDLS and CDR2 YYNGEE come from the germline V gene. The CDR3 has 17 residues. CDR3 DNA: TGTGCCAGCAGCGTAGCCTCTAGCGGGGCTAGCACAGATACGCAGTATTTT. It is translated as CASSVASSGASTDTQYF.

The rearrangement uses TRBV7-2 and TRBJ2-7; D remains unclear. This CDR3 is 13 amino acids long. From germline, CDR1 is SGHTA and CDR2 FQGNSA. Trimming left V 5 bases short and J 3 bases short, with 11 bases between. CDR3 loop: CASSPRVSYEQYF. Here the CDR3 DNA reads TGTGCCAGCAGCCCGAGAGTGAGCTACGAGCAGTACTTC. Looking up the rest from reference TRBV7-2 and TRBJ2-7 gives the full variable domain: GAGVSQSPSNKVTEKGKDVELRCDPISGHTALYWYRQSLGQGLEFLIYFQGNSAPDKSGLPSDRFSAERTGGSVSTLTIQRTQQEDSAVYLCASSPRVSYEQYFGPGTRLTVT.

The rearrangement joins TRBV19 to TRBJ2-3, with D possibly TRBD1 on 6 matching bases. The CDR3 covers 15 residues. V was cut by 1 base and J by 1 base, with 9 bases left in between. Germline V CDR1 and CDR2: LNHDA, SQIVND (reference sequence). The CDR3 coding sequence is TGTGCCAGTAGTATAGGGAACAGGGGCACAGATACGCAGTATTTT. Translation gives CASSIGNRGTDTQYF.

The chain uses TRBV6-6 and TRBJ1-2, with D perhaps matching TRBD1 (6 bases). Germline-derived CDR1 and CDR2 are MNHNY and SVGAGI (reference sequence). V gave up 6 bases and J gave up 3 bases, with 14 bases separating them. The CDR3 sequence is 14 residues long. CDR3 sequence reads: CASSRPGQYYGYTF. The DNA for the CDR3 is TGTGCCAGCAGCCGACCCGGACAGTACTATGGCTACACCTTC.

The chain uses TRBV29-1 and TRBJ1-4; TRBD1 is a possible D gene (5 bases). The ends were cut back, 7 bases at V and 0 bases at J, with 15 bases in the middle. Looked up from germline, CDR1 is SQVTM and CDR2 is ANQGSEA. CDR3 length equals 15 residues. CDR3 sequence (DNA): TGCAGCGCCGGGGGAGGCGGTGCAACTAATGAAAAACTGTTTTTT. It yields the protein CSAGGGGATNEKLFF.

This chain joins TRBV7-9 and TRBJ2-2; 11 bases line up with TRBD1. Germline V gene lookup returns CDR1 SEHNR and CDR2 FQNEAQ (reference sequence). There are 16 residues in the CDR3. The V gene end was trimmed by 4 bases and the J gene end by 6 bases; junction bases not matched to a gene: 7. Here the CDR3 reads CASSYYRDRGAGELFF. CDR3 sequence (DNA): TGTGCCAGCAGCTACTACCGGGACAGGGGGGCCGGGGAGCTGTTTTTT.

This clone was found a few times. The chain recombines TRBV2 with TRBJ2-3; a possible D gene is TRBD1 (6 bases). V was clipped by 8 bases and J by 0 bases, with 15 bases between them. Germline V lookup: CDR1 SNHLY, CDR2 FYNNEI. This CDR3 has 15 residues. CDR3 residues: CASGNRDTSTDTQYF. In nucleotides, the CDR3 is TGTGCCAGCGGGAACCGGGACACGAGCACAGATACGCAGTATTTT.

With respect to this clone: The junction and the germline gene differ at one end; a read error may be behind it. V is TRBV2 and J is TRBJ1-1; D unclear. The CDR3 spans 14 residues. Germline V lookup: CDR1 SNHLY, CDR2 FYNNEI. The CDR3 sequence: CASRMDREKGNGIF. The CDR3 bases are TGTGCCAGCAGGATGGATCGGGAGAAGGGCAATGGGATCTTT. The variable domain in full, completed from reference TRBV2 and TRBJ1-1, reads EPEVTQTPSHQVTQMGQEVILRCVPISNHLYFYWYRQILGQKVEFLVSFYNNEISEKSEIFDDQFSVERPDGSNFTLKIRSTKLEDSAMYFCASRMDREKGNGIFGQGTRLTVV.

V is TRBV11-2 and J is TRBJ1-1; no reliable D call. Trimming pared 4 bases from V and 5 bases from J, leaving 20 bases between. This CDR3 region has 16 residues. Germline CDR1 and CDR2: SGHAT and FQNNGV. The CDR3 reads CASSSLRSSFWTEAFF. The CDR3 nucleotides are TGTGCCAGCAGCTCTTTACGATCCTCTTTCTGGACTGAAGCTTTCTTT.